The rows below give T cell receptor beta chains drawn from one sample of a study of cytomegalovirus exposure and HLA in healthy donors. Profiled with immunoSEQ multiplex PCR; TCRdb holds only in-frame clones, not every one. Of 170,000 or so clones detected, more than 60% appear once; the ten largest clones hold approximately 3.7%. Sequencing used PBMCs. These TCRs come from a woman aged 55-70 years in good health and CMV-seropositive. Each CDR3 is given with its conserved first and last residue. The D gene is left open where the match is weak. Part of the rows lack a size; the others show once, few, many or a class for expanded clones.

size,J,D,V,CDR3,DNA
NA,TRBJ1-4,NA,TRBV28,CASRQGGFDEKLFF,TGTGCCAGCAGACAGGGTGGGTTCGATGAAAAACTGTTTTTT
NA,TRBJ2-1,NA,TRBV11-2,CASSLVQGPSMVQFF,TGTGCCAGCAGCTTAGTTCAGGGCCCCTCAATGGTGCAGTTCTTC
NA,TRBJ2-5,TRBD1,TRBV10-3,CAISDSGQGFSETQYF,TGTGCCATCAGTGATTCTGGACAGGGGTTTTCAGAGACCCAGTACTTC
few,TRBJ2-2,NA,TRBV30,CASLWGGAGELFF,TGTGCCTCCCTATGGGGGGGCGCCGGGGAGCTGTTTTTT
few,TRBJ1-2,NA,TRBV28,CASSSSGQNYGYTF,NA
NA,TRBJ2-7,NA,TRBV6-1,CASVAGASRYEQYF,TGTGCCAGCGTGGCGGGGGCTAGTAGGTACGAGCAGTACTTC
NA,TRBJ1-1,TRBD1,TRBV6-5,CASSYGQGVVNTEAFF,TGTGCCAGCAGTTATGGGCAGGGGGTAGTGAACACTGAAGCTTTCTTT
NA,TRBJ2-3,TRBD2,TRBV10-3,CAISDRASGGLSTDTQYF,TGTGCCATCAGTGATCGGGCTAGCGGGGGGCTTAGCACAGATACGCAGTATTTT
NA,TRBJ2-3,NA,TRBV9,CASSPQGLFSTDTQYF,TGTGCCAGCAGCCCCCAAGGACTTTTTAGCACAGATACGCAGTATTTT
NA,TRBJ1-2,NA,TRBV28,CASSASGTSGYTF,TGTGCCAGCAGTGCCTCCGGGACAAGCGGCTACACCTTC
NA,TRBJ1-5,NA,TRBV6-1,CASNWGTQGNQPQHF,TGTGCCAGCAATTGGGGGACTCAGGGCAATCAGCCCCAGCATTTT
NA,TRBJ1-1,TRBD1,TRBV13,CASSATPGQEPNTEAFF,TGTGCCAGCAGCGCCACACCGGGACAGGAGCCGAACACTGAAGCTTTCTTT
NA,TRBJ1-2,NA,TRBV5-4,CASSLPDRYYGYTF,TGTGCCAGCAGCTTGCCGGACAGATACTATGGCTACACCTTC
NA,TRBJ2-2,TRBD2,TRBV5-4,CASSLKAGGRGGELFF,TGTGCCAGCAGCTTGAAAGCGGGGGGCCGTGGCGGGGAGCTGTTTTTT
NA,TRBJ1-1,NA,TRBV7-2,CASSRGAEGFTEAFF,TGTGCCAGCAGCCGAGGGGCGGAGGGTTTCACTGAAGCTTTCTTT
NA,TRBJ1-5,TRBD1,TRBV25-1,CASRGVRDRVPANQPQHF,TGTGCCAGCAGAGGGGTCCGGGACAGGGTCCCCGCTAATCAGCCCCAGCATTTT
few,TRBJ2-7,TRBD1,TRBV5-1,CASSEGTGGAYEQYF,TGCGCCAGCAGCGAAGGGACAGGGGGAGCGTACGAGCAGTACTTC
NA,TRBJ1-2,NA,TRBV9,CASSAKTGSFNYGYTF,TGTGCCAGCAGCGCCAAAACAGGGAGCTTTAACTATGGCTACACCTTC
NA,TRBJ1-2,TRBD1,TRBV5-6,CASSLVPGGYDYGYTF,TGTGCCAGCAGCTTGGTTCCAGGGGGCTACGACTATGGCTACACCTTC
NA,TRBJ2-5,TRBD1,TRBV15,CATSRGDRGQETQYF,TGTGCCACCAGCAGAGGGGACAGGGGACAAGAGACCCAGTACTTC
NA,TRBJ2-7,NA,TRBV5-3,CARSPRGYF,TGTGCCAGAAGCCCACGGGGATACTTC
few,TRBJ1-3,NA,TRBV9,CASSGTGLLGNTIYF,TGTGCCAGCAGCGGAACAGGGCTACTTGGAAACACCATATATTTT